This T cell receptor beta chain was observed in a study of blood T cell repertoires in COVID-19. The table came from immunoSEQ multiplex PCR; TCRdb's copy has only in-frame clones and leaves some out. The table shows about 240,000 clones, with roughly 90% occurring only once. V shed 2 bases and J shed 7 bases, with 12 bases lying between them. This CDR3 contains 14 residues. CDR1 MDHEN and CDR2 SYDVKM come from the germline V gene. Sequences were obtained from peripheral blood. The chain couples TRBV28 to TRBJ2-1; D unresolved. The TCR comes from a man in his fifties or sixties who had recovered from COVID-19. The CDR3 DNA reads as TGTGCCAGCAGTTTACCTCCTGAGCCGAATGAGCAGTTCTTC. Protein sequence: CASSLPPEPNEQFF.